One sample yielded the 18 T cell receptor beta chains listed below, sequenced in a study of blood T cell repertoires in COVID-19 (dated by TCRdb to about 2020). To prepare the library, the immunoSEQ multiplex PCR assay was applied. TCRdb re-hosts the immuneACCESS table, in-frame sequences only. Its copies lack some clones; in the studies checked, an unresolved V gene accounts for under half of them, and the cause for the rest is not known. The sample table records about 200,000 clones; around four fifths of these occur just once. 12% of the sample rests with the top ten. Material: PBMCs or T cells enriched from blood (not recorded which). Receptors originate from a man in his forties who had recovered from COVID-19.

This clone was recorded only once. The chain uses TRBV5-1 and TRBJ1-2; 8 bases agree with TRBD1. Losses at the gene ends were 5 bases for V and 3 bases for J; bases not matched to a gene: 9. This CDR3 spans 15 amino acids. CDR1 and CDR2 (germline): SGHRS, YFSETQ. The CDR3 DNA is TGCGCCAGCAGACAAGAACCGGACAGGGACTATGGCTACACCTTC. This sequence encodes CASRQEPDRDYGYTF. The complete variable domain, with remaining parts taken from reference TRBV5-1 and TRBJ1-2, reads KAGVTQTPRYLIKTRGQQVTLSCSPISGHRSVSWYQQTPGQGLQFLFEYFSETQRNKGNFPGRFSGRQFSNSRSEMNVSTLELGDSALYLCASRQEPDRDYGYTFGSGTRLTVV.

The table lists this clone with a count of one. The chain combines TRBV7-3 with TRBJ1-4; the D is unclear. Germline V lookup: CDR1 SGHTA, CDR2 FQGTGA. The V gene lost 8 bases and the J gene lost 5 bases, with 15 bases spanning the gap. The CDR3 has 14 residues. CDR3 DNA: TGTGCCAGCTCCCCGAGCTGGGAGAATGAAAAACTGTTTTTT. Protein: CASSPSWENEKLFF.

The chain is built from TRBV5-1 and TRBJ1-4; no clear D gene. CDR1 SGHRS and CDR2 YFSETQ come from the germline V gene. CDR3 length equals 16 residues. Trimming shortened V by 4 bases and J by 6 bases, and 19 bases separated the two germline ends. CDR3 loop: CASSPGRARDYEKLFF. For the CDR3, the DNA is TGCGCCAGCAGCCCCGGGAGGGCCCGGGATTATGAAAAACTGTTTTTT.

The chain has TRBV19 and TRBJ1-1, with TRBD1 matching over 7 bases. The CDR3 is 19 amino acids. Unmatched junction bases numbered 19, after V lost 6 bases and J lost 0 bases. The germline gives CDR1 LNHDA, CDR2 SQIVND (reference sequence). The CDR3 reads CASSPDRLLGLAMNTEAFF. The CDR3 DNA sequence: TGTGCCAGTAGCCCGGACAGGCTGCTGGGCTTAGCTATGAACACTGAAGCTTTCTTT.

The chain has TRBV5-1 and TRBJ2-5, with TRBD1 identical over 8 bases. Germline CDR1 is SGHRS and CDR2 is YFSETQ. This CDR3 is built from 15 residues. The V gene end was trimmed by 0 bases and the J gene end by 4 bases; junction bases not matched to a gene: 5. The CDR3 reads CASSLVVTGAETQYF. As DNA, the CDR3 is TGCGCCAGCAGCTTGGTTGTGACAGGGGCAGAGACCCAGTACTTC.

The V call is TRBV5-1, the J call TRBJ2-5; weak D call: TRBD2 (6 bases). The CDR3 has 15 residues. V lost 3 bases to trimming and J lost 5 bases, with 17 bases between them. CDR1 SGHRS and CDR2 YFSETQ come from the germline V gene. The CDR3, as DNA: TGCGCCAGCAGCTGGAGGGACGGCGGGGAGGAGACCCAGTACTTC. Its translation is CASSWRDGGEETQYF.

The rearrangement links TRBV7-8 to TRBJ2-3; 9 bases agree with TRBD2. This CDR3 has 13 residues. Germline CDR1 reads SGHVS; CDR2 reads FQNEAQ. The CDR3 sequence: CGVTSGSTDTQYF. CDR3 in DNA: TGTGGGGTCACTAGCGGGAGCACAGATACGCAGTATTTT.

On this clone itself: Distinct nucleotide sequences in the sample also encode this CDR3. CDR3 sequence reads: CASSLEGGYTF. For the CDR3, the DNA is TGTGCCAGCAGTTTGGAGGGTGGCTACACCTTC. This chain connects TRBV28 to TRBJ1-2, with no clear D. V lost 3 bases to trimming and J lost 7 bases, with 6 bases between them. This CDR3 is 11 amino acids long. Germline V gene sequence: CDR1 MDHEN, CDR2 SYDVKM.

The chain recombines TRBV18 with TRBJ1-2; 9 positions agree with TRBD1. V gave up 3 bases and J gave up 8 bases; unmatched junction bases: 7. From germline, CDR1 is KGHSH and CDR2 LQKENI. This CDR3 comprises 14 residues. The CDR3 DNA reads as TGTGCCAGCTCACCCGGACAGGGGAGAGAGGGCTACACCTTC. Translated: CASSPGQGREGYTF.

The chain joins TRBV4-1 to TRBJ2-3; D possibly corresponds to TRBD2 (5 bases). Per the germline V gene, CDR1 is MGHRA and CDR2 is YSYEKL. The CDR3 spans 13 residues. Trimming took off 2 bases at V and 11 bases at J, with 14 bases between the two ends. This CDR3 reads CASSQPTEGWQYF. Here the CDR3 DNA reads TGCGCCAGCAGCCAACCAACAGAGGGATGGCAGTATTTT.

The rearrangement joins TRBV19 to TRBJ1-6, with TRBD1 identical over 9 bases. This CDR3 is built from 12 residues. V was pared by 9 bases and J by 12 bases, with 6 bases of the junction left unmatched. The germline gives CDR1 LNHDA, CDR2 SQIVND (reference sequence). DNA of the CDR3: TGTGCCAGCCGGGACAGGGACCGACCCCTCCACTTT. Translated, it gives CASRDRDRPLHF.

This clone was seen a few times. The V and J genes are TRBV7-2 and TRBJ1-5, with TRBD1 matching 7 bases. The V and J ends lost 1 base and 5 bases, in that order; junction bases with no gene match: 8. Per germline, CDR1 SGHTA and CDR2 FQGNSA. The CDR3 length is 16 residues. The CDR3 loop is CASSLVPRGPYQPQHF. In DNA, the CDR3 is TGTGCCAGCAGCTTAGTTCCAAGGGGGCCCTATCAGCCCCAGCATTTT.

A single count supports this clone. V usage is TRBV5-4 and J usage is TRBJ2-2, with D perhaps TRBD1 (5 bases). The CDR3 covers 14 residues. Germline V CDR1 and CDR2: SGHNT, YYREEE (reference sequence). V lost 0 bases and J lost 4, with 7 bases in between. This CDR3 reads CASSLDRRTGELFF. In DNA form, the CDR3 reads TGTGCCAGCAGCTTGGACAGGCGCACCGGGGAGCTGTTTTTT.

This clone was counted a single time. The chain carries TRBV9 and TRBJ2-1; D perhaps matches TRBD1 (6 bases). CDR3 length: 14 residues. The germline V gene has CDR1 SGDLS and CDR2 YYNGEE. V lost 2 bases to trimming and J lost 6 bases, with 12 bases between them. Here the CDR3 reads CASSVSGDINEQFF. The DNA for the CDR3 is TGTGCCAGCAGCGTCTCCGGGGACATCAATGAGCAGTTCTTC.

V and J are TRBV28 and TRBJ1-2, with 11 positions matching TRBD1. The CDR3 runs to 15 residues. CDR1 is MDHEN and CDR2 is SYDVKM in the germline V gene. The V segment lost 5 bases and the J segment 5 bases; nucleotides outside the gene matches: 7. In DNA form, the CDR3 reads TGTGCCAGCAGTGTGGGGGGGACAGGGGGTTATGGCTACACCTTC. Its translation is CASSVGGTGGYGYTF.

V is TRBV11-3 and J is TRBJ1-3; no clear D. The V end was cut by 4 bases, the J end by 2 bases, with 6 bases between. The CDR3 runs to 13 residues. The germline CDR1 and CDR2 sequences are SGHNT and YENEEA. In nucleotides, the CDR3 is TGTGCCAGCAGCTCCCTACCTGGAAACACCATATATTTT. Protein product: CASSSLPGNTIYF.

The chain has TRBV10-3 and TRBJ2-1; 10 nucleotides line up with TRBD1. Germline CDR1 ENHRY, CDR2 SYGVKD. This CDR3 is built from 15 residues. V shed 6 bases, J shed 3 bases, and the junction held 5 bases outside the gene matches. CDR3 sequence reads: CAIREGTGDYNEQFF. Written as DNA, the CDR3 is TGTGCCATCAGAGAGGGGACAGGGGACTACAATGAGCAGTTCTTC.

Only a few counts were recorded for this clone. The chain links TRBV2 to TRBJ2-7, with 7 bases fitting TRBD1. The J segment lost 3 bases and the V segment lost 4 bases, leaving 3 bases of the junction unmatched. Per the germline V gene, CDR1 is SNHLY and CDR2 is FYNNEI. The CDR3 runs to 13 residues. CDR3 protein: CASSGGQYYEQYV. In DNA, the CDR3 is TGTGCCAGCAGTGGGGGACAGTACTACGAGCAGTACGTC.